The text below deals with one T cell receptor (beta chain). Its cognate antigen is unknown. The sample is drawn from a study of T cells in Graves' hyperthyroidism and ophthalmopathy. Study outcomes and limitations: Within blood appeared most thyroid clonotypes that had expanded above 0.001. In simple terms, a model built on 13 V-J features told ophthalmopathy apart from stable hyperthyroidism.

CDR1 and CDR2 (germline): SGDLS, YYNGEE. The CDR3 length is 15 residues. With 6 bases clipped from V and 5 bases from J, the junction kept 6 bases outside the gene matches. RNA transcripts served as the template for amplifying TCR beta CDR3 regions. Primed by the HTBI set, a first-round RT-PCR was run on the TCR CDR3. From the multiplex PCR reads, TCRdb called clonotypes with MiXCR, one entry per CDR3 protein. This table has approximately 600,000 distinct CDR3 sequences, over 12% appearing once. The V gene is TRBV9, the J gene TRBJ2-5, with 14 nucleotides matching TRBD2. The sequence was collected from a woman younger than 35 with Graves' ophthalmopathy. Sample: blood. The CDR3 DNA follows: TGTGCCAGCAACGGGACTAGCGGGAGCAAGGAGACCCAGTACTTC. As protein: CASNGTSGSKETQYF.